This TCR beta chain was sequenced for a study of low-dose radiotherapy and immunotherapy resistance in tumors. Study details: Each fraction given to Cohort 2 every two weeks delivered 1 Gy, and the total reached 13 Gy over 26 weeks. The 200 mg/m2 dose of intravenous cyclophosphamide was given every two weeks, one day before radiation and immunotherapy. Once cycle 1 day 1 began, patients took oral aspirin 300 mg daily for four cycles.

Time point specified: after trial treatment. Regarding treatment: LDRT plus nivolumab, ipilimumab, low-dose cyclophosphamide and aspirin (RACIN trial). Treatment combined nivolumab, ipilimumab, aspirin, low-dose cyclophosphamide and low-dose radiotherapy in a dose-escalation trial. The V gene end was trimmed by 4 bases and the J gene end by 7 bases; junction bases not matched to a gene: 8. The CDR3 extends over 14 amino acids. Germline loops: CDR1 SGHRS, CDR2 YFSETQ. Alpha- and beta-chain coverage of first-strand cDNA came from TRAV- and TRBV-specific primers. The PCR that amplified TCRs ran for about 20 cycles, relying on a constant-region primer and a V-primer adapter. TCRdb re-analysed the reads in MiXCR, keeping a single row per CDR3 protein. The sample carries 30,000 to 40,000 distinct CDR3 sequences, under 25% recorded once. This clonotype appeared many times.

The origin of this receptor is a female donor with ovarian cancer. This chain connects TRBV5-1 to TRBJ1-2, with 9 bases that match TRBD1. This specimen was PBMCs, taken after low-dose radiotherapy plus immunotherapy. CDR3: CASSPGDRELGYTF. DNA for the CDR3: TGCGCCAGCAGCCCGGGGGACAGGGAGCTTGGCTACACCTTC. Filled out from reference TRBV5-1 and TRBJ1-2, the complete variable domain reads KAGVTQTPRYLIKTRGQQVTLSCSPISGHRSVSWYQQTPGQGLQFLFEYFSETQRNKGNFPGRFSGRQFSNSRSEMNVSTLELGDSALYLCASSPGDRELGYTFGSGTRLTVV.